This T cell receptor beta chain was found in a study of early stage breast cancer tumors. Assay: immunoSEQ multiplex PCR; the TCRdb copy retains only in-frame clones and omits some. The profile shows around 31,000 clones, just under 75% of them singletons. The TCR comes from a person younger than 45 with breast cancer. Sequences were obtained from breast tumor tissue.

For the CDR3, the DNA is TGTGCCTGGGCCGGACTAGCGGGATTAAATGAGCAGTTCTTC. It translates to CAWAGLAGLNEQFF. The chain carries TRBV30 and TRBJ2-1; TRBD2 matches at 12 bases. CDR3 size: 14 residues. V was clipped by 5 bases and J by 7 bases; unmatched bases: 6. The germline gives CDR1 GTSNPN, CDR2 SVGIG (reference sequence).